The clone carrying this T cell receptor (beta chain) is categorized as medium-sized. Original analysis: Amplification from reference gene primers served as the basis for estimated nucleated cell counts. Clones were read by immunoSEQ multiplex PCR, and TCRdb kept only the in-frame ones, dropping some. The V and J calls and the clone size are those of that table, but D and trimming were determined from the DNA. The sample comprises roughly 40,000 clones, around nine tenths of which are singletons, and 2.4% rests with the top ten. The data derive from a study of blood T cell repertoires in COVID-19. Across the whole study: The cDNA or gDNA used as material had been derived from T cells, B-cell-depleted T cells, or PBMCs.

This CDR3 has 15 residues. J gave up 6 bases and V 4 bases, and 6 bases lay outside the gene matches. Germline V gives CDR1 LGHDT, CDR2 YNNKEL (reference sequence). The TCR was taken from a human donor in a cohort sampled during active COVID-19. Input material: peripheral blood. This sequence joins TRBV3-1 (or the pseudogene TRBV3-2) and TRBJ1-6; 7 nucleotides align to TRBD1. CDR3 protein: CASSPLQGSNSPLHF. The CDR3 coding sequence is TGTGCCAGCAGCCCCTTACAGGGGTCTAATTCACCCCTCCACTTT.